Shown below are 23 T cell receptor beta chains from a single sample sequenced in a study of spatial heterogeneity in lung cancer. The study's findings and limits: Higher tumor mutation counts went along with higher counts of expanded intratumoral alpha and beta TCRs.

TCRdb independently ran MiXCR on the 5' RACE reads; one entry per CDR3 protein. This table holds fewer than 15,000 distinct CDR3 sequences, over 3% found once. Regarding time point: sample taken at primary tumor resection. These receptors have no known antigen. This specimen consisted of lung tumor tissue, obtained at surgery. All receptors come from a male donor with early-stage non-small cell lung cancer.

This clonotype has at least ten counts. The chain is built from TRBV2 and TRBJ2-1, with 12 positions matching TRBD2. The CDR3 has 15 residues. V lost 4 bases and J lost 6; bases outside the gene matches: 4. CDR1 is SNHLY and CDR2 is FYNNEI in the germline V gene. CDR3 loop: CASSGGLAGSNEQFF. The CDR3 nucleotides read TGTGCCAGCAGTGGAGGACTAGCGGGAAGCAATGAGCAGTTCTTC. The entire variable domain, with the rest obtained from reference TRBV2 and TRBJ2-1, is as follows: EPEVTQTPSHQVTQMGQEVILRCVPISNHLYFYWYRQILGQKVEFLVSFYNNEISEKSEIFDDQFSVERPDGSNFTLKIRSTKLEDSAMYFCASSGGLAGSNEQFFGPGTRLTVL.

This clonotype was found many times. DNA of the CDR3: TGTGCCAGCAGCTTAGCGTTGGCTAGCTCCTACAATGAGCAGTTCTTC. It encodes CASSLALASSYNEQFF. The V gene is TRBV7-9, the J gene TRBJ2-1, with D unresolved. Germline V gene lookup returns CDR1 SEHNR and CDR2 FQNEAQ (reference sequence). V shed 0 bases and J shed 0 bases, with 9 bases lying between them. The CDR3 contains 16 residues.

This clonotype has more than one count but fewer than ten. The V and J genes are TRBV5-1 and TRBJ2-7; no clear D gene. Germline assignment: CDR1 SGHRS and CDR2 YFSETQ. This CDR3 has 11 amino acids. Trimming took 3 bases from V and 2 from J, leaving 3 bases between them. Written as DNA, the CDR3 is TGCGCCAGCAGCTGGGCCTACGAGCAGTACTTC. This sequence encodes CASSWAYEQYF.

This clonotype was observed at least ten times. The chain carries TRBV12-3 or TRBV12-4 and TRBJ1-1; TRBD1 is a possible D gene (5 bases). The CDR3 is made up of 15 amino acids. V lost 7 bases, J lost 1 base, and 16 bases lay in between. The CDR3 coding sequence is TGTGCCAGCAAACTGACGGCGGGGCGGAACACTGAAGCTTTCTTT. Its translation is CASKLTAGRNTEAFF.

In its sample, this clonotype was seen many times. The chain has TRBV24-1 and TRBJ1-5, with 7 bases aligning to TRBD1. With V trimmed by 0 bases and J by 2 bases, 24 bases remained unmatched. The CDR3 is made up of 23 amino acids. Germline V gene data show CDR1 as KGHDR and CDR2 as SFDVKD. The CDR3 sequence: CATSDLSIWTGTEKNGGNQPQHF. CDR3 nucleotide sequence: TGTGCCACCAGTGATTTGTCCATATGGACCGGGACAGAGAAAAATGGGGGCAATCAGCCCCAGCATTTT.

This clonotype was observed many times. The chain is built from TRBV7-7 and TRBJ2-3, with 13 positions matching TRBD2. Germline trimming cut 1 base from V and 2 bases from J; bases unmatched to any gene: 3. Germline V gene lookup returns CDR1 SSHAT and CDR2 FNYEAQ (reference sequence). CDR3 length equals 17 residues. This chain's CDR3 is CASSLGTSGGHTDTQYF. For the CDR3, the DNA is TGTGCCAGCAGCTTAGGGACTAGCGGGGGCCACACAGATACGCAGTATTTT.

The table lists this clonotype with many counts. V usage is TRBV6-2 or TRBV6-3 and J usage is TRBJ2-7; TRBD2 is a possible D gene (5 bases). V was clipped by 5 bases and J by 3 bases, with 14 bases between them. The CDR3 has 14 residues. CDR1 is MNHEY, CDR2 SVGEGT, per germline. CDR3 in amino acids: CASSDQPTNYEQYV. CDR3 in DNA: TGTGCCAGCAGTGACCAACCGACTAACTACGAGCAGTACGTC.

This clonotype has a count of ten or more. The V and J genes are TRBV11-2 and TRBJ1-3, with TRBD1 matching 7 bases. Germline trimming cut 4 bases from V and 2 bases from J; bases unmatched to any gene: 5. CDR3 length equals 15 residues. The germline V gene encodes CDR1 SGHAT and CDR2 FQNNGV. CDR3 nucleotides: TGTGCCAGCAGCTGGGACAGAGGAACTGGAAACACCATATATTTT. Translation: CASSWDRGTGNTIYF.

Remarks on this clonotype: This may be a read error, as it is one base from a much larger clone. The chain links TRBV7-9 to TRBJ2-4; tentative D call: TRBD2 (6 bases). This CDR3 contains 11 residues. Trimming stripped 4 bases from V and 8 bases from J, with 6 bases between. Germline V gene data show CDR1 as SEHNR and CDR2 as FQNEAQ (reference sequence). CDR3: CASSSGDIQYF. The CDR3 DNA reads as TGTGCCAGCAGCTCGGGAGACATTCAGTACTTC.

This clonotype was observed a handful of times. The V and J genes are TRBV7-2 and TRBJ2-6; D might be TRBD1 (5 bases). With 2 bases removed from V and 2 bases from J, the gap between germline ends came to 7 bases. Germline V gives CDR1 SGHTA, CDR2 FQGNSA. The CDR3 has 15 amino acids. The CDR3: CASSLRGPGANVLTF. For the CDR3, the DNA is TGTGCCAGCAGCTTAAGGGGTCCTGGGGCCAACGTCCTGACTTTC.

Sample share makes this clonotype medium-sized. J is TRBJ2-1 and V is TRBV13, with D perhaps TRBD1 or TRBD2 (5 bases each). The V end lost 4 bases, the J end lost 7 bases, and 11 bases lay between the germline ends. The CDR3 has 13 amino acids. Germline loops: CDR1 PRHDT, CDR2 FYEKMQ (reference sequence). In DNA form, the CDR3 reads TGTGCCAGCAGCTCCGGGACGGGGAATGAGCAGTTCTTC. Translated: CASSSGTGNEQFF.

This clonotype was seen at least ten times. The chain combines TRBV30 with TRBJ1-4, with 7 nucleotides matching TRBD1. The CDR3 is made up of 17 amino acids. Germline V gene sequence: CDR1 GTSNPN, CDR2 SVGIG (reference sequence). V trimming: 2 bases; J trimming: 6 bases; junction bases outside the gene matches: 15. CDR3 loop: CAWSWTGFNLGDEKLFF. For the CDR3, the DNA is TGTGCCTGGAGTTGGACAGGCTTCAACTTAGGGGATGAAAAACTGTTTTTT.

This clonotype was detected many times. The chain is built from TRBV7-8 and TRBJ1-2; tentative D call: TRBD1 (5 bases). Trimming removed 1 base from V and 8 bases from J, with 14 bases in between. The CDR3 covers 14 residues. From germline, CDR1 is SGHVS and CDR2 FQNEAQ. The CDR3 coding sequence is TGTGCCAGCAGCTTAGATCTTGCAGGGCGCGGCTACACCTTC. This codes for CASSLDLAGRGYTF.

This clonotype was counted at least ten times. The CDR3 here is CASSQETGRNTIYF. CDR3 bases: TGTGCCAGCAGCCAAGAGACAGGGCGAAACACCATATATTTT. This chain uses TRBV3-1 with TRBJ1-3, with 7 bases matching TRBD1. There are 14 residues in the CDR3. V gave up 0 bases and J gave up 5 bases; unmatched junction bases: 1. CDR1 LGHDT and CDR2 YNNKEL come from the germline V gene (reference sequence). Supplemented by reference TRBV3-1 and TRBJ1-3, the full variable domain reads DTAVSQTPKYLVTQMGNDKSIKCEQNLGHDTMYWYKQDSKKFLKIMFSYNNKELIINETVPNRFSPKSPDKAHLNLHINSLELGDSAVYFCASSQETGRNTIYFGEGSWLTVV.

By share, this clonotype counts as medium-sized. The V gene is TRBV6-6, the J gene TRBJ1-3; D uncertain. Germline assignment: CDR1 MNHNY and CDR2 SVGAGI (reference sequence). Trimming took off 0 bases at V and 3 bases at J, with 3 bases between the two ends. The CDR3 has 13 residues. The CDR3 DNA follows: TGTGCCAGCAGTTACTCCGATGGAAACACCATATATTTT. Translated, it gives CASSYSDGNTIYF.

This clonotype was picked up many times. V usage is TRBV20-1 and J usage is TRBJ1-1; unclear D gene. V lost 5 bases and J lost 1, with 5 bases in between. CDR1 DFQATT and CDR2 SNEGSKA come from the germline V gene (reference sequence). CDR3 length: 11 amino acids. CDR3 coding DNA: TGCAGTGCTTATTGGAACACTGAAGCTTTCTTT. It translates to CSAYWNTEAFF.

By share of the sample, this clonotype is medium-sized. The chain employs TRBV20-1 and TRBJ2-2; D unresolved. The CDR3 is made up of 16 amino acids. Germline assignment: CDR1 DFQATT and CDR2 SNEGSKA (reference sequence). Trimming shortened V by 2 bases and J by 1 base, and 14 bases separated the two germline ends. In nucleotides, the CDR3 is TGCAGTGCTAGAAGGTTTGGCGGTGGGAACACCGGGGAGCTGTTTTTT. Protein: CSARRFGGGNTGELFF.

This clonotype was seen repeatedly, ten times or more. The J gene is TRBJ2-2, the V gene TRBV12-3 or TRBV12-4; 13 nucleotides match TRBD2. This CDR3 is built from 15 residues. V gave up 6 bases and J gave up 6 bases; unmatched junction bases: 4. CDR3 region: CASSGLAGEAGELFF. The CDR3 DNA is TGTGCCAGCAGCGGACTAGCGGGAGAGGCCGGGGAGCTGTTTTTT.

CDR3 sequence (DNA): TGTGCCAGCAGTTTTGGGCAACAGCCCCAGCATTTT. As protein: CASSFGQQPQHF. This chain links TRBV28 with TRBJ1-5, with D hard to call. V was trimmed by 3 bases and J by 7 bases, leaving 7 bases between them. From germline, CDR1 is MDHEN and CDR2 SYDVKM. The CDR3 is 12 residues long.

A few counts support this clonotype. The chain uses TRBV5-6 and TRBJ2-7, with 7 nucleotides matching TRBD1. The CDR3 has 13 amino acids. The V segment lost 3 bases and the J segment 3 bases; nucleotides outside the gene matches: 3. Germline V gene lookup returns CDR1 SGHDT and CDR2 YYEEEE. The CDR3 DNA sequence: TGTGCCAGCAGCTGGGGACAGCTCTACGAGCAGTACTTC. It yields the protein CASSWGQLYEQYF.

This clonotype was seen a handful of times. The chain has TRBV5-6 and TRBJ2-3; TRBD1 is a possible D gene (6 bases). The CDR3 is made up of 14 amino acids. The V gene's germline CDR1 is SGHDT and CDR2 YYEEEE. V lost 4 bases to trimming and J lost 1 base, with 10 bases between them. CDR3 protein: CASSIQGRTDTQYF. The CDR3 bases are TGTGCCAGCAGCATACAGGGACGCACAGATACGCAGTATTTT.

In this sample, this clonotype is hyperexpanded. The chain has TRBV7-9 and TRBJ2-1; D not resolved. V shed 1 base and J shed 8 bases, with 12 bases lying between them. The germline gives CDR1 SEHNR, CDR2 FQNEAQ (reference sequence). This CDR3 spans 14 amino acids. CDR3 sequence (DNA): TGTGCCAGCAGCTTAGACTCCTATCAGGATGAGCAGTTCTTC. This translates into CASSLDSYQDEQFF. The variable domain in full, completed from reference TRBV7-9 and TRBJ2-1, reads DTGVSQNPRHKITKRGQNVTFRCDPISEHNRLYWYRQTLGQGPEFLTYFQNEAQLEKSRLLSDRFSAERPKGSFSTLEIQRTEQGDSAMYLCASSLDSYQDEQFFGPGTRLTVL.

By share of the sample, this clonotype is medium-sized. The chain couples TRBV7-8 to TRBJ2-7; 14 bases are shared with TRBD2. The CDR3 runs 19 residues. J gave up 1 base and V 5 bases, and 13 bases lay outside the gene matches. Germline V gene lookup returns CDR1 SGHVS and CDR2 FQNEAQ. The DNA of the CDR3 is TGTGCCAGCAGCCCAAGACTAGCGGGAGGGCCTGGGCGGTCCTACGAGCAGTACTTC. Translated, it gives CASSPRLAGGPGRSYEQYF.